These T cell receptor beta chains were read from a single sample in a study of blood T cell repertoires in COVID-19. The method was immunoSEQ multiplex PCR; TCRdb's version includes in-frame clones alone and lacks a portion of them. The sample has about 180,000 clones; 88% are singletons. The source material was PBMCs or T cells enriched from blood (not recorded which). Source of these receptors: a young woman who had recovered from COVID-19. The CDR3 runs from the conserved cysteine through the conserved F or W. Each record gives: J gene, V gene, CDR3 protein.

j_call: TRBJ2-7; v_call: TRBV11-2; cdr3_aa: CASSLGTGIYEQYF
j_call: TRBJ1-1; v_call: TRBV3-1/TRBV3-2; cdr3_aa: CASSPTGATEAFF
j_call: TRBJ1-1; v_call: TRBV28; cdr3_aa: CASKNGITEAFF
j_call: TRBJ2-1; v_call: TRBV28; cdr3_aa: CATWTRGANEQFF
j_call: TRBJ2-7; v_call: TRBV4-3; cdr3_aa: CASSQDFSGGAYEQYF
j_call: TRBJ1-2; v_call: TRBV24-1; cdr3_aa: CATSDKGTGPYGYTF
j_call: TRBJ2-1; v_call: TRBV7-8; cdr3_aa: CASSLAEGLAGYPLAYNEQFF
j_call: TRBJ1-2; v_call: TRBV18; cdr3_aa: CASSPAHREGNYGYTF
j_call: TRBJ2-7; v_call: TRBV9; cdr3_aa: CASSPRDRDAYEQYF
j_call: TRBJ2-4; v_call: TRBV7-6; cdr3_aa: CASSPGQGDIQYF
j_call: TRBJ2-3; v_call: TRBV6-4; cdr3_aa: CASSTAGGTTDTQYF
j_call: TRBJ1-5; v_call: TRBV24-1; cdr3_aa: CAISGVVQPQHF
j_call: TRBJ2-2; v_call: TRBV10-3; cdr3_aa: CATRGLAGGPIPNTGELFF
j_call: TRBJ2-2; v_call: TRBV5-1; cdr3_aa: CASSLAQGQGAGELFF
j_call: TRBJ2-5; v_call: TRBV6-1; cdr3_aa: CASSEGAGGPETQYF
j_call: TRBJ2-7; v_call: TRBV4-2; cdr3_aa: CASSLSLGQGAREQYF
j_call: TRBJ1-2; v_call: TRBV3-1/TRBV3-2; cdr3_aa: CASSQVQGGSFNYGYTF
j_call: TRBJ2-2; v_call: TRBV6-5; cdr3_aa: CASRPQGPRGELFF
j_call: TRBJ1-4; v_call: TRBV27; cdr3_aa: CASSPVGGNEKLFF
j_call: TRBJ2-1; v_call: TRBV27; cdr3_aa: CASQTPGAYNEQFF
j_call: TRBJ2-3; v_call: TRBV5-1; cdr3_aa: CASSQTFDGSTDTQYF
j_call: TRBJ2-1; v_call: TRBV2; cdr3_aa: CASKWGSGGNNEQFF
j_call: TRBJ1-6; v_call: TRBV20-1; cdr3_aa: CSASSQGDSPLHF
j_call: TRBJ2-2; v_call: TRBV5-6; cdr3_aa: CASSSLVAGVTGELFF
j_call: TRBJ2-3; v_call: TRBV3-1/TRBV3-2; cdr3_aa: CASSPRTSGGAVTDTQYF
j_call: TRBJ2-2; v_call: TRBV19; cdr3_aa: CASSPQTRVKNTGELFF
j_call: TRBJ2-7; v_call: TRBV5-3; cdr3_aa: CARRPGTIYEQYF
j_call: TRBJ1-5; v_call: TRBV19; cdr3_aa: CASSTDTLRGNQPQHF